These 16 T cell receptor beta chains were all obtained from the same sample, sequenced in a study of early T cells in non-severe SARS-CoV-2 infection. MiXCR, applied by TCRdb to the 5' RACE reads, yields one record per CDR3 protein. The sample has about 44,000 distinct CDR3 sequences; about 23% are singletons. The sequences come from whole blood, collected at baseline. These receptors came from an adult who was a healthcare worker with PCR-confirmed SARS-CoV-2 infection or an uninfected control (not recorded which).

The chain has TRBV12-3 or TRBV12-4 and TRBJ2-5, with 10 bases aligning to TRBD1. J lost 4 bases, V lost 6 bases, and 5 bases had no gene match. This CDR3 has 14 amino acids. CDR3: CASRPGQGSETQYF. CDR3 bases: TGTGCCAGCAGGCCGGGACAGGGGTCAGAGACCCAGTACTTC.

This clonotype was seen a handful of times. V usage is TRBV6-2 or TRBV6-3 and J usage is TRBJ2-3; 8 positions agree with TRBD1. Germline loops: CDR1 MNHEY, CDR2 SVGEGT. CDR3 length: 17 amino acids. J was trimmed by 2 bases and V by 5 bases; bases with no gene match: 12. CDR3 loop: CASSEFQGTGHTDTQYF. CDR3 nucleotide sequence: TGTGCCAGCAGTGAGTTCCAGGGGACAGGCCACACAGATACGCAGTATTTT.

The V call is TRBV27, the J call TRBJ2-2, with D perhaps assigned TRBD1 or TRBD2 (6 bases each). V was clipped by 5 bases and J by 5 bases, with 9 bases between them. Germline lookup yields CDR1 MNHEY and CDR2 SMNVEV (reference sequence). This CDR3 comprises 13 residues. DNA for the CDR3: TGTGCCAGCAGTCGGGGGCAAACCGGGGAGCTGTTTTTT. Amino acids: CASSRGQTGELFF.

This clonotype was observed at least ten times. This sequence joins TRBV10-2 and TRBJ1-2; D is uncertain. The germline V and J ends were trimmed by 0 bases and 4 bases, with 9 bases remaining between them. The CDR3 consists of 14 residues. The V gene's germline CDR1 is WSHSY and CDR2 SAAADI. The CDR3 loop reads CASSESTSSYGYTF. The CDR3 DNA follows: TGCGCCAGCAGTGAGTCGACAAGTAGCTATGGCTACACCTTC.

In this sample, this clonotype turned up a few times. The rearrangement joins TRBV6-6 to TRBJ2-2, with no clear D. The germline V and J ends were trimmed by 7 bases and 4 bases, with 4 bases remaining between them. The CDR3 has 11 amino acids. The germline gives CDR1 MNHNY, CDR2 SVGAGI (reference sequence). The CDR3 loop is CASKSTGELFF. For the CDR3, the DNA is TGTGCCAGCAAGAGCACCGGGGAGCTGTTTTTT.

V is TRBV27 and J is TRBJ2-1; TRBD2 aligns across 7 bases. Germline CDR1 and CDR2: MNHEY and SMNVEV (reference sequence). The CDR3 has 14 amino acids. The J segment lost 5 bases and the V segment lost 4 bases, leaving 5 bases of the junction unmatched. The DNA of the CDR3 is TGTGCCAGCAGTTGGCAGGGAGGGGACAATGAGCAGTTCTTC. This gives the protein CASSWQGGDNEQFF.

This sequence joins TRBV9 and TRBJ1-1; perhaps TRBD1 as D (6 bases). Per the germline V gene, CDR1 is SGDLS and CDR2 is YYNGEE. V was shortened by 4 bases and J by 1 base, with 11 bases between the two germline ends. The CDR3 totals 14 residues. The CDR3 DNA reads as TGTGCCAGCAGCACGATGGACAGGAACACTGAAGCTTTCTTT. It is translated as CASSTMDRNTEAFF.

The count of this clonotype is one. The rearrangement joins TRBV2 to TRBJ2-1; no clear D. This CDR3 has 12 amino acids. Trimming removed 6 bases at V and 12 bases at J, with 15 bases between. The germline CDR1 and CDR2 sequences are SNHLY and FYNNEI. The CDR3 region is CASSFDQYGQFF. CDR3 coding DNA: TGTGCCAGCAGCTTCGACCAGTATGGGCAGTTCTTC.

This clonotype was counted a few times. This chain links TRBV6-2 or TRBV6-3 with TRBJ1-5; 7 bases are shared with TRBD1. Germline V CDR1 and CDR2: MNHEY, SVGEGT. The CDR3 covers 16 residues. Losses at the gene ends were 5 bases for V and 5 bases for J; bases not matched to a gene: 12. CDR3 sequence reads: CASSTRITGTDQPQHF. CDR3 DNA: TGTGCCAGCAGTACCCGCATTACAGGGACAGATCAGCCCCAGCATTTT.

This clonotype was counted only a few times. CDR3 nucleotides: TGTGCCAGCAGCCAAGGAGGCGGGGGGGCCTCAGAGACCCAGTACTTC. It is translated as CASSQGGGGASETQYF. The chain links TRBV3-1 to TRBJ2-5; 9 bases map to TRBD2. After removal of 1 base from V and 4 bases from J, the junction contained 7 bases not matched to a gene. The CDR3 has 16 amino acids. The germline gives CDR1 LGHDT, CDR2 YNNKEL (reference sequence).

In this sample, this clonotype turned up a few times. The chain has TRBV15 and TRBJ2-7, with 11 bases fitting TRBD1. CDR3 length: 15 residues. J lost 6 bases, V lost 0 bases, and 4 bases had no gene match. The germline V gene has CDR1 LNHNV and CDR2 YYDKDF (reference sequence). In DNA form, the CDR3 reads TGTGCCACCAGCAGAGATCGGACAGGGGGCAGCGAGCAGTACTTC. It codes for CATSRDRTGGSEQYF.

DNA of the CDR3: TGCAGTGCTAGAGATCCCTCCGAAGGGGGAAACACCATATATTTT. It translates to CSARDPSEGGNTIYF. The chain links TRBV20-1 to TRBJ1-3; D not certain. Trimming took 0 bases from V and 4 from J, leaving 13 bases between them. Germline V gene lookup returns CDR1 DFQATT and CDR2 SNEGSKA (reference sequence). The CDR3 loop spans 15 amino acids.

This clonotype has more than one count but fewer than ten. The genes are TRBV6-6 and TRBJ1-3, with TRBD1 as a possible D gene (5 bases). V lost 7 bases and J lost 2, with 12 bases in between. The CDR3 has 14 residues. CDR1 and CDR2 from the germline V gene are MNHNY and SVGAGI (reference sequence). The CDR3 is CASKETVTGNTIYF. CDR3 coding DNA: TGTGCCAGCAAGGAGACAGTCACTGGAAACACCATATATTTT.

This clonotype was observed at least ten times. The rearrangement links TRBV4-1 to TRBJ2-7; 7 bases map to TRBD1. The CDR3 extends over 15 amino acids. With 2 bases clipped from V and 5 bases from J, the junction kept 9 bases outside the gene matches. Germline V lookup: CDR1 MGHRA, CDR2 YSYEKL. The CDR3 bases are TGCGCCAGCAGCCAAAGCGAGGGACAGCTACACGAGCAGTACTTC. This sequence encodes CASSQSEGQLHEQYF.

This clonotype was counted between two and nine times. The genes are TRBV20-1 and TRBJ2-7, with TRBD1 identical over 8 bases. There are 15 residues in the CDR3. The V and J ends lost 0 bases and 7 bases, in that order; junction bases with no gene match: 11. Germline CDR1 and CDR2: DFQATT and SNEGSKA (reference sequence). The CDR3 DNA sequence: TGCAGTGCTAGAGATCACCAGGGGGCGGCGGAAGAGCAGTACTTC. Protein sequence: CSARDHQGAAEEQYF.

The genes are TRBV9 and TRBJ1-2, with D possibly being TRBD1 (5 bases). V lost 0 bases and J 0 bases, leaving 9 bases between the germline ends. Germline CDR1 is SGDLS and CDR2 is YYNGEE. This CDR3 is built from 15 residues. In DNA form, the CDR3 reads TGTGCCAGCAGCGTAGGATTGGGACCTAACTATGGCTACACCTTC. This encodes CASSVGLGPNYGYTF.